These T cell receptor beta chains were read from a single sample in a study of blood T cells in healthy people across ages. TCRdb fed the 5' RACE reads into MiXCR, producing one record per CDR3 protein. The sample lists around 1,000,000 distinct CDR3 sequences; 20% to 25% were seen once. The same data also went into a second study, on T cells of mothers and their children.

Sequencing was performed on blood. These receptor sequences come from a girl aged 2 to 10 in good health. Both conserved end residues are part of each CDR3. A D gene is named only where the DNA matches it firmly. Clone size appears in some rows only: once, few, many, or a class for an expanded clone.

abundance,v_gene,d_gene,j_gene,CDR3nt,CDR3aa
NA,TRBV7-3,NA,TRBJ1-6,TGTGTCAGCAGCCCCGGACAGCTAAGTTCACCCCTCCACTTT,CVSSPGQLSSPLHF
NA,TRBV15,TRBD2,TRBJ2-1,TGTGCCACCAGCAGACGGCTAGCGGGAGGATCGGATGAGCAGTTCTTC,CATSRRLAGGSDEQFF
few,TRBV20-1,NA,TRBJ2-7,TGCAGTGCTAGACGAATTCCGGGACTCTTCCTCTACGAGCAGTACTTC,CSARRIPGLFLYEQYF
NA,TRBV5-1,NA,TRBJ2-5,TGCGCCAGCAGTTCCGGCCCCGGACCAAACCAAGAGACCCAGTACTTC,CASSSGPGPNQETQYF
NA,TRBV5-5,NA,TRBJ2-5,TGTGCCAGCAGGGATATTGGAGTAGAGACCCAGTACTTC,CASRDIGVETQYF
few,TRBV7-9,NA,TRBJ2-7,TGTGCCAGCAGCTTGGAGGCGGACAGCTCCTACGAGCAGTACTTC,CASSLEADSSYEQYF
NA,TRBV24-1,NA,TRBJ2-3,TGCGCCACCAGTGATGGGGGAGTGCGAGCAGATACGCAGTATTTT,CATSDGGVRADTQYF
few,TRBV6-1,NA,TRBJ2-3,TGTGCCAGCAGTGGAACCCCACCGCAGTATTTT,CASSGTPPQYF
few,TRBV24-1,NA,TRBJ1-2,TGTGCCACCAGTGACCCCCGTGGGAAAGGGGGCTACACCTTC,CATSDPRGKGGYTF
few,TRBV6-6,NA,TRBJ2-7,TGTGCCAGCAGTTACCCGTGGGATTCCGGCGAGCAGTACTTC,CASSYPWDSGEQYF
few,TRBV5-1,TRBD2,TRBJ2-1,TGCGCCAGCAGCATCGGGACTAGCTACAATGAGCAGTTCTTC,CASSIGTSYNEQFF
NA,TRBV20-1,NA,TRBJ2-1,TGCAGTGCTAGACCCGACTTGGAGGCCTACAATGAGCAGTTCTTC,CSARPDLEAYNEQFF
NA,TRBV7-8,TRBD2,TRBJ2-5,TGTGCCAGCAGCTTAGAAGCGGGGTGGGGGACCCAGTACTTC,CASSLEAGWGTQYF